Each of the 21 T cell receptor beta chains below was sequenced from the same sample in a study of spatial heterogeneity in lung cancer (dated by TCRdb to the late 2010s). The time point label, as the study defines it: sample taken at primary tumor resection. Library prep was done by 5' RACE. The reads were generated on a NextSeq 500. TCRdb passed the public sequencing reads through fastp at Q25 and MiXCR, retaining productive beta sequences. Rows with a matching CDR3 protein are joined into one entry that keeps the most common DNA and genes. The sample yields tens of thousands of distinct CDR3 sequences; less than 9% were counted once. Approximately 29% of the sample comes from the top ten. The sequenced sample was PBMCs, obtained at surgery. All receptors come from a female donor with early-stage non-small cell lung cancer.

The genes are TRBV21-1 and TRBJ2-7; TRBD1 is the table's D call and was not checked against the DNA. TRBV21-1 is a pseudogene segment. CDR3 length: 18 residues. The CDR3 spells CASSSRYTERGFRHEQYF. The CDR3 DNA reads as TGTGCCAGCAGCAGCCGCTACACGGAAAGGGGGTTCAGGCACGAGCAGTACTTC.

This clonotype was counted a few times. The rearrangement joins TRBV6-1 to TRBJ1-2; 9 nucleotides agree with TRBD1. This CDR3 spans 14 amino acids. V dropped 6 bases and J dropped 4; count of bases not matched to a gene: 6. Per the germline V gene, CDR1 is MNHNS and CDR2 is SASEGT. The CDR3 spells CASRGQGRVYGYTF. The CDR3 DNA is TGTGCCAGCAGGGGACAGGGTCGAGTCTATGGCTACACCTTC.

This clonotype was seen at least ten times. V usage is TRBV5-1 and J usage is TRBJ2-6, with D unclear. The CDR3 consists of 14 residues. Trimming pared 5 bases from V and 0 bases from J, leaving 6 bases between. In germline, CDR1 is SGHRS, CDR2 YFSETQ. This CDR3 is CASRIFSGANVLTF. CDR3 bases: TGCGCCAGCAGGATCTTCTCTGGGGCCAACGTCCTGACTTTC.

This clonotype was recorded at least ten times. J is TRBJ2-7 and V is TRBV7-9, with TRBD2 as a possible D gene (6 bases). Germline assignment: CDR1 SEHNR and CDR2 FQNEAQ (reference sequence). The germline V and J ends were trimmed by 2 bases and 5 bases, with 16 bases remaining between them. This CDR3 has 15 residues. The CDR3 nucleotides are TGTGCCAGCAGCTTACGGTCTGGAGGGGATGACGAGCAGTACTTC. Translation: CASSLRSGGDDEQYF.

This clonotype was observed a few times. This chain connects TRBV5-1 to TRBJ2-3; D gene ambiguous. This CDR3 is built from 14 residues. The germline CDR1 and CDR2 sequences are SGHRS and YFSETQ. V lost 0 bases and J lost 2, with 7 bases in between. Here the CDR3 DNA reads TGCGCCAGCAGCTTGGAGGACCTCACAGATACGCAGTATTTT. Translation gives CASSLEDLTDTQYF.

This clonotype was observed at least ten times. The chain uses TRBV24-1 and TRBJ2-2, with 7 bases fitting TRBD2. Germline values: CDR1 KGHDR, CDR2 SFDVKD. Trimming cost V 1 base and J 6 bases; bases outside gene matches: 7. The CDR3 is 16 amino acids. The CDR3 spells CATSDLRRERAGELFF. In DNA, the CDR3 is TGTGCCACCAGTGATTTAAGGCGGGAGCGGGCCGGGGAGCTGTTTTTT.

This clonotype was observed at least ten times. The chain couples TRBV2 to TRBJ2-3; weak D call: TRBD1 (6 bases). The CDR3 loop spans 13 amino acids. V lost 5 bases, J lost 6 bases, and 12 bases lay in between. The germline CDR1 and CDR2 sequences are SNHLY and FYNNEI. The CDR3 nucleotides are TGTGCCAGCAGTTTAACAGGGTGGGATACGCAGTATTTT. Translation gives CASSLTGWDTQYF.

This clonotype was counted ten times or more. This sequence joins TRBV5-1 and TRBJ2-2, with D perhaps TRBD1 or TRBD2 (6 bases each). The V gene's germline CDR1 is SGHRS and CDR2 YFSETQ. V lost 4 bases, J lost 4 bases, and 14 bases lay in between. The CDR3 length is 15 residues. The CDR3 nucleotides read TGCGCCAGCAGCCCAGGGGACTTGGTCACCGGGGAGCTGTTTTTT. This encodes CASSPGDLVTGELFF.

The chain is built from TRBV20-1 and TRBJ2-2; 9 bases align to TRBD1. CDR1 and CDR2 (germline): DFQATT, SNEGSKA (reference sequence). The CDR3 is made up of 15 amino acids. V was pared by 6 bases and J by 1 base, with 6 bases of the junction left unmatched. CDR3 amino acids: CSAMPGQGNTGELFF. CDR3 bases: TGCAGTGCCATGCCGGGACAGGGGAACACCGGGGAGCTGTTTTTT.

This chain connects TRBV20-1 to TRBJ2-1; tentatively, D is TRBD2 (5 bases). V was shortened by 0 bases and J by 0 bases, with 15 bases between the two germline ends. This CDR3 comprises 17 residues. The germline V gene encodes CDR1 DFQATT and CDR2 SNEGSKA (reference sequence). The CDR3 coding sequence is TGCAGTGCTAGAGATCCGTGGACTTCCCGCTCCTACAATGAGCAGTTCTTC. Translating it yields CSARDPWTSRSYNEQFF.

This clonotype showed up many times. V is TRBV20-1 and J is TRBJ2-3; 11 nucleotides line up with TRBD1. Germline V gives CDR1 DFQATT, CDR2 SNEGSKA (reference sequence). The junction had 4 bases not matched to a gene; V was cut back by 8 bases and J by 3 bases. The CDR3 loop spans 13 amino acids. The CDR3 coding sequence is TGCAGTTCCGGACAGGGGGCAACAGATACGCAGTATTTT. It specifies CSSGQGATDTQYF.

This rearrangement joins TRBV12-3 or TRBV12-4 to TRBJ1-2; D not certain. V was shortened by 3 bases and J by 0 bases, with 5 bases between the two germline ends. The CDR3 extends over 13 amino acids. The CDR3 protein is CASSFLTNYGYTF. As DNA, the CDR3 is TGTGCCAGCAGTTTCCTAACTAACTATGGCTACACCTTC.

With regard to this clonotype: Given a much more abundant clone one base away, this may be a read error. The V gene is TRBV20-1, the J gene TRBJ2-3, with a tentative D call TRBD2 (5 bases). V gave up 3 bases and J gave up 2 bases, with 6 bases separating them. CDR3 length: 12 amino acids. Germline assignment: CDR1 DFQATT and CDR2 SNEGSKA (reference sequence). The CDR3 DNA is TGCAGTGCTAGCGGGGACACAGATACGCAGTATTTT. Translation: CSASGDTDTQYF.

This chain links TRBV29-1 with TRBJ2-5; 8 positions match TRBD1. Germline V CDR1 and CDR2: SQVTM, ANQGSEA. The CDR3 covers 14 residues. J was trimmed by 4 bases and V by 7 bases; bases with no gene match: 11. The DNA of the CDR3 is TGCAGCGGCCGGGTACAGGGGGTCCGAGAGACCCAGTACTTC. This codes for CSGRVQGVRETQYF.

This chain links TRBV20-1 with TRBJ2-3; D is unresolved. CDR1 DFQATT and CDR2 SNEGSKA come from the germline V gene (reference sequence). V lost 0 bases to trimming and J lost 4 bases, with 5 bases between them. The length of the CDR3 is 12 residues. The CDR3 here is CSARDQPDTQYF. DNA of the CDR3: TGCAGTGCTAGAGATCAACCAGATACGCAGTATTTT.

This clonotype was seen at least ten times. The rearrangement uses TRBV29-1 and TRBJ2-5; D remains ambiguous. Germline lookup yields CDR1 SQVTM and CDR2 ANQGSEA. This CDR3 has 11 amino acids. Trimming took off 7 bases at V and 1 base at J, with 7 bases between the two ends. CDR3 amino acids: CSAGTQETQYF. In DNA, the CDR3 is TGCAGCGCTGGAACCCAAGAGACCCAGTACTTC.

This clonotype has a count of ten or more. The rearrangement uses TRBV2 and TRBJ1-3; TRBD1 matches at 8 bases. CDR1 and CDR2 from the germline V gene are SNHLY and FYNNEI. V trimming: 6 bases; J trimming: 0 bases; junction bases outside the gene matches: 10. CDR3 length: 17 residues. The CDR3 region is CASRAFGQGFSGNTIYF. CDR3 bases: TGTGCCAGCAGAGCCTTTGGACAGGGCTTCTCTGGAAACACCATATATTTT. The variable domain in full, completed from reference TRBV2 and TRBJ1-3, reads EPEVTQTPSHQVTQMGQEVILRCVPISNHLYFYWYRQILGQKVEFLVSFYNNEISEKSEIFDDQFSVERPDGSNFTLKIRSTKLEDSAMYFCASRAFGQGFSGNTIYFGEGSWLTVV.

This clonotype was recorded many times. The chain links TRBV10-1 to TRBJ2-5; D is possibly TRBD2 (5 bases). This CDR3 comprises 13 residues. Trimming left V 3 bases short and J 2 bases short, with 7 bases between. Germline CDR1 and CDR2: WNHNN and SYGVQD (reference sequence). CDR3 DNA sequence: TGCGCCAGCAGTGACGGCGGGCAAGAGACCCAGTACTTC. Translated, it gives CASSDGGQETQYF.

This clonotype has a count of ten or more. The chain uses TRBV11-2 and TRBJ2-3, with 12 bases lining up with TRBD2. Looked up from germline, CDR1 is SGHAT and CDR2 is FQNNGV. The CDR3 covers 15 residues. V shed 5 bases and J 8 bases; nucleotides not matched to a gene: 8. This CDR3 reads CASSPGLAGISTQYF. Here the CDR3 DNA reads TGTGCCAGCAGCCCTGGACTAGCGGGGATTAGTACGCAGTATTTT. The full variable domain, rest sourced from reference TRBV11-2 and TRBJ2-3, is EAGVAQSPRYKIIEKRQSVAFWCNPISGHATLYWYQQILGQGPKLLIQFQNNGVVDDSQLPKDRFSAERLKGVDSTLKIQPAKLEDSAVYLCASSPGLAGISTQYFGPGTRLTVL.

This clonotype came up a few times. The chain is built from TRBV6-5 and TRBJ1-1; D gene unclear. CDR3 size: 14 residues. Germline V lookup: CDR1 MNHEY, CDR2 SVGAGI. The V and J ends lost 1 base and 7 bases respectively, with 13 bases between them. CDR3 bases: TGTGCCAGCAGTTACTTTCAGTCGCCCAATGAAGCTTTCTTT. As protein: CASSYFQSPNEAFF.

This clonotype was counted at least ten times. This chain uses TRBV5-1 with TRBJ2-7; no firm D call. V was shortened by 0 bases and J by 0 bases, with 13 bases between the two germline ends. CDR3 length: 16 residues. Germline loops: CDR1 SGHRS, CDR2 YFSETQ. DNA of the CDR3: TGCGCCAGCAGCTTGGATCGCCCCGCCCTCTCCTACGAGCAGTACTTC. It yields the protein CASSLDRPALSYEQYF.